One and the same sample provided the 6 T cell receptor beta chains below, sequenced in a study of T cells after yellow fever vaccination. Each CDR3 protein is one row after TCRdb ran MiXCR on the 5' RACE reads. The data show under 300,000 distinct CDR3 sequences, 10% to 15% seen once. The sequencing here drew on CD4+ T cells sorted from PBMCs, taken 45 days after the yellow fever booster vaccination. Every receptor here comes from a man younger than 45 who received the YFV17D yellow fever vaccine.

In this sample, this clonotype turned up a few times. This chain's CDR3 is CASSLEGSGMVGQTQYF. The CDR3 DNA sequence: TGCGCCAGCAGCTTGGAAGGTAGCGGGATGGTTGGGCAGACCCAGTACTTC. This chain uses TRBV5-1 with TRBJ2-5; TRBD2 agrees at 8 bases. With V trimmed by 0 bases and J by 6 bases, 13 bases remained unmatched. CDR1 SGHRS and CDR2 YFSETQ come from the germline V gene. The CDR3 length is 17 residues.

The chain joins TRBV20-1 to TRBJ1-6; TRBD1 matches at 7 bases. The V gene end was trimmed by 2 bases and the J gene end by 6 bases; junction bases not matched to a gene: 7. CDR1 is DFQATT, CDR2 SNEGSKA, per germline (reference sequence). This CDR3 has 15 residues. CDR3 bases: TGCAGTGCTAGACCCGGGACAGCCTTTAATTCACCCCTCCACTTT. Translated: CSARPGTAFNSPLHF.

This clonotype was detected only a few times. This sequence joins TRBV12-3 or TRBV12-4 and TRBJ2-7; D is uncertain. This CDR3 is 15 amino acids long. V gave up 3 bases and J gave up 2 bases, with 14 bases separating them. In nucleotides, the CDR3 is TGTGCCAGCAGTTTTAGGTTCGGCAGACCCTACGAGCAGTACTTC. This translates into CASSFRFGRPYEQYF.

This clonotype has just a few counts. The chain joins TRBV6-2 or TRBV6-3 to TRBJ1-5, with TRBD1 matching over 7 bases. The germline gives CDR1 MNHEY, CDR2 SVGEGT. The CDR3 consists of 15 residues. After removal of 6 bases from V and 0 bases from J, the junction contained 5 bases not matched to a gene. CDR3 region: CASSPGQSSNQPQHF. In DNA form, the CDR3 reads TGTGCCAGCAGCCCGGGACAGTCTAGCAATCAGCCCCAGCATTTT.

This clonotype has only a few counts. The V and J genes are TRBV29-1 and TRBJ2-5; D remains ambiguous. The V end was cut by 5 bases, the J end by 5 bases, with 21 bases between. The CDR3 is 15 amino acids. Germline CDR1 and CDR2: SQVTM and ANQGSEA. CDR3 in amino acids: CSVLIARPGRETQYF. Written as DNA, the CDR3 is TGCAGCGTTTTGATTGCCCGCCCCGGGCGGGAGACCCAGTACTTC.

The rearrangement uses TRBV7-2 and TRBJ1-5; D unresolved. V shed 6 bases and J shed 7 bases, with 13 bases lying between them. This CDR3 has 13 residues. CDR1 is SGHTA, CDR2 FQGNSA, per germline. CDR3 DNA: TGTGCCAGCAGTTCGGACCCGGAACAGCCCCAGCATTTT. Amino acids: CASSSDPEQPQHF.